A selection of T cell receptor beta chains follows, all from one sample in a study of early T cells in non-severe SARS-CoV-2 infection. TCRdb itself ran the 5' RACE reads through MiXCR, one entry per CDR3 protein. Seen here are more than 65,000 distinct CDR3 sequences, 9.5% to 15% observed once, and the top ten hold 3.9%. The sequencing input was whole blood. These receptors were collected from an adult who was a healthcare worker with PCR-confirmed SARS-CoV-2 infection or an uninfected control (not recorded which). CDR3s leave out the opening cysteine and the closing phenylalanine or tryptophan. The listing skips clone size in some rows; elsewhere it reads once, few, many or a size class.

j_call	clone_size	v_call	cdr3_aa
TRBJ1-4	few	TRBV5-5	ASSLLAGLDEKLF
TRBJ2-5	many	TRBV4-1	ASSQPFEGETQY
TRBJ2-6	few	TRBV29-1	SVVEGSGANVLT
TRBJ1-6	-	TRBV12-3/TRBV12-4	ASSGQGIGSPLH
TRBJ1-6	few	TRBV6-5	ASSYSILNSPLH
TRBJ2-7	many	TRBV11-2	ASSLELGSSYEQY
TRBJ2-1	-	TRBV28	ASRPTSGSHRTYNEQF
TRBJ2-7	-	TRBV4-1	ASSHPQGGGTGVSSYEQY
TRBJ2-3	many	TRBV29-1	SVAGGTDTQY
TRBJ2-1	-	TRBV5-5	ASSPEPSYNEQF
TRBJ2-1	many	TRBV7-9	ASSLVVAGHNEQF
TRBJ2-1	few	TRBV5-1	ASRGVGYNEQF
TRBJ2-1	many	TRBV30	AWSGSYNEQF
TRBJ2-1	few	TRBV20-1	SASSPTSGMYNEQF
TRBJ2-5	-	TRBV3-1	ASSTYGGNMETQY
TRBJ2-1	-	TRBV7-2	ASSMGRGNEQF
TRBJ2-7	-	TRBV29-1	SVEEGGLAGLSGEQY
TRBJ1-1	-	TRBV20-1	SARSTGKSNTEAF
TRBJ2-7	many	TRBV11-1	ASSFLGPPLYEQY
TRBJ1-6	few	TRBV11-2	ASSPTGAGTSPLH
TRBJ2-7	many	TRBV5-5	ASSLGPGDTYEQY
TRBJ2-3	many	TRBV5-1	ASSFAGASTDTQY
TRBJ2-1	-	TRBV15	ATSREGHGRGSDEQF
TRBJ2-3	few	TRBV13	ASSYGTSGRAADTQY
TRBJ2-7	-	TRBV12-3/TRBV12-4	ASTSRGSPYEQY
TRBJ2-1	many	TRBV27	ASSLGTSGIEQF
TRBJ2-3	few	TRBV9	ASSAGTALLDTQY
TRBJ2-3	-	TRBV12-3/TRBV12-4	ASSLTTGGGTDTQY
TRBJ2-2	many	TRBV2	ASLEQGAVGELF
TRBJ2-7	-	TRBV9	ASSVGHLGYEQY
TRBJ2-5	many	TRBV4-1	ASSQDPLGGKY
TRBJ1-2	many	TRBV30	ACRQGGLDTYGYT
TRBJ2-7	many	TRBV18	ASSPPGSYEQY
TRBJ2-5	-	TRBV12-2	ASRYRGLYQETQY
TRBJ1-4	many	TRBV7-9	ASSIRAREKLF
TRBJ2-2	-	TRBV9	ASSVPDTGELF
TRBJ2-1	many	TRBV2	ASSTDRGLNEQF
TRBJ2-3	many	TRBV11-2	ASSLLGGVTDTQY
TRBJ2-3	-	TRBV29-1	SVLDRWREDTQY
TRBJ2-1	many	TRBV20-1	SARVGRRGNEQF
TRBJ1-5	many	TRBV6-6	ASRAGDRGSNQPQH
TRBJ2-4	few	TRBV6-2/TRBV6-3	ASSYSTTQNIQY
TRBJ1-1	many	TRBV28	ASSSQLGGQGRTMNTEAF
TRBJ2-5	-	TRBV2	ASSEEETQY
TRBJ1-1	few	TRBV11-1	ASSSFTGGTEAF
TRBJ2-1	few	TRBV20-1	SASSFLVAYNEQF
TRBJ2-2	few	TRBV4-1	ASSRGLENTGELF
TRBJ2-5	many	TRBV7-6	ASSLSSGVRETQY
TRBJ2-4	many	TRBV7-3	ASSSHGTGECIQY
TRBJ2-7	-	TRBV28	ASSTTDLYEQY